A single sample is the source of the 25 T cell receptor beta chains below, sequenced in a study of blood T cells in healthy people across ages. A second PCR, run for about 7 to 11 cycles, used a sample-barcoded 5' primer plus a J-beta primer mix. TCRdb called the 5' RACE reads again in MiXCR, with one record for every CDR3 protein. This sample has 1.4 million or so distinct CDR3 sequences, with approximately 39% found just once. The sequenced material came from blood. These receptors were obtained from a woman between 18 and 29 years old in good health.

The chain has TRBV20-1 and TRBJ2-1; 9 bases are a match to TRBD2. The V and J ends lost 5 bases and 4 bases, in that order; junction bases with no gene match: 12. The CDR3 consists of 16 residues. Germline V gene sequence: CDR1 DFQATT, CDR2 SNEGSKA (reference sequence). In nucleotides, the CDR3 is TGCAGTGCTCGCGGGAGGGGCGGGGGAGCTTACAATGAGCAGTTCTTC. Translating gives CSARGRGGGAYNEQFF.

This rearrangement joins TRBV20-1 to TRBJ1-2; D uncertain. The CDR3 is made up of 14 amino acids. Germline CDR1 DFQATT, CDR2 SNEGSKA (reference sequence). V shed 0 bases and J shed 4 bases, with 12 bases lying between them. CDR3: CSARDGLTVYGYTF. DNA for the CDR3: TGCAGTGCTAGAGACGGATTGACTGTCTATGGCTACACCTTC.

The V gene is TRBV11-2, the J gene TRBJ1-4, with D tentatively TRBD1 (5 bases). Germline lookup yields CDR1 SGHAT and CDR2 FQNNGV. V shed 4 bases and J shed 7 bases, with 25 bases lying between them. The CDR3 covers 18 residues. CDR3 protein: CASSSGRMKGRLSEKLFF. In nucleotides, the CDR3 is TGTGCCAGCAGCTCAGGACGGATGAAGGGGAGGTTGAGTGAAAAACTGTTTTTT. The complete variable domain, with remaining parts taken from reference TRBV11-2 and TRBJ1-4, reads EAGVAQSPRYKIIEKRQSVAFWCNPISGHATLYWYQQILGQGPKLLIQFQNNGVVDDSQLPKDRFSAERLKGVDSTLKIQPAKLEDSAVYLCASSSGRMKGRLSEKLFFGSGTQLSVL.

The J gene is TRBJ1-1, the V gene TRBV5-1; D is undetermined. Trimming cost V 2 bases and J 6 bases, with 11 bases left between them. Germline V CDR1 and CDR2: SGHRS, YFSETQ. The CDR3 has 13 residues. CDR3 sequence: CASSLGRTAEAFF. CDR3 in DNA: TGCGCCAGCAGCTTAGGACGTACGGCTGAAGCTTTCTTT.

This clonotype appeared once. J is TRBJ1-1 and V is TRBV20-1, with D hard to call. The CDR3 consists of 14 residues. V shed 4 bases and J shed 4 bases, with 16 bases lying between them. Germline assignment: CDR1 DFQATT and CDR2 SNEGSKA (reference sequence). CDR3 sequence (DNA): TGCAGTGCTACCCGAGGAGCAGTGGGCACTGAAGCTTTCTTT. Protein product: CSATRGAVGTEAFF.

This sequence joins TRBV29-1 and TRBJ1-5; D call uncertain. Germline CDR1 and CDR2: SQVTM and ANQGSEA. The CDR3 is 15 residues long. V was cut by 3 bases and J by 3 bases, with 15 bases left in between. The CDR3 nucleotides are TGCAGCGTTGATGGGGTCGCTATGGACAATCAGCCCCAGCATTTT. Amino acids: CSVDGVAMDNQPQHF.

This clonotype was counted ten times or more. The V call is TRBV4-1, the J call TRBJ2-3; the D gene is possibly TRBD2 (6 bases). Germline CDR1 is MGHRA and CDR2 is YSYEKL. Between the trimmed V and J ends, which lost 3 bases and 9 bases, there was a span of 16 bases. This CDR3 spans 14 amino acids. The CDR3 DNA reads TGCGCCAGCAGCCAGGGACTGGTTGGCGACACGCAGTATTTT. Amino acid sequence: CASSQGLVGDTQYF.

The chain is built from TRBV28 and TRBJ1-4; a possible D gene is TRBD1 (5 bases). The V gene lost 5 bases and the J gene lost 6 bases, with 16 bases spanning the gap. Germline V gene lookup returns CDR1 MDHEN and CDR2 SYDVKM. The CDR3 has 15 amino acids. CDR3 DNA: TGTGCCAGCAGTCCCCTCGGGGCTCGGGATGAAAAACTGTTTTTT. This gives the protein CASSPLGARDEKLFF.

This clonotype has only a few counts. The V gene is TRBV25-1, the J gene TRBJ2-7, with 8 bases that match TRBD2. The junction had 27 bases not matched to a gene; V was cut back by 4 bases and J by 7 bases. Germline assignment: CDR1 MGHDK and CDR2 SYGVNS. The CDR3 has 20 residues. CDR3 protein: CASSVMGRASGLSGGNEQYF. CDR3 bases: TGTGCCAGCAGTGTTATGGGTCGGGCTAGCGGGTTAAGCGGGGGCAATGAGCAGTACTTC.

The table lists this clonotype with a few counts. V and J are TRBV29-1 and TRBJ2-3; D perhaps matches TRBD1 (6 bases). The CDR3 loop spans 13 amino acids. Germline-derived CDR1 and CDR2 are SQVTM and ANQGSEA. V lost 6 bases, J lost 4 bases, and 14 bases lay in between. The chain's CDR3 is CSVTGQGADTQYF. The CDR3 nucleotides read TGCAGCGTCACGGGACAAGGGGCAGATACGCAGTATTTT.

V is TRBV24-1 and J is TRBJ2-1, with D unclear. Germline CDR1 reads KGHDR; CDR2 reads SFDVKD. Trimming stripped 5 bases from V and 1 base from J, with 5 bases between. The CDR3 has 13 amino acids. Here the CDR3 DNA reads TGTGCCACCAGTGGACAATCCTACAATGAGCAGTTCTTC. Translation: CATSGQSYNEQFF.

To note about this clonotype: A junction end diverges from the germline sequence, so it may reflect a read error. This rearrangement joins TRBV4-1 to TRBJ1-5, with 10 bases lining up with TRBD1. In germline, CDR1 is MGHRA, CDR2 YSYEKL. The CDR3 spans 14 residues. CDR3 nucleotide sequence: TGCGCCAGCAGCCAAGTGGGACAGGGGCAGCCCCGGCATTTT. Its translation is CASSQVGQGQPRHF.

The V gene is TRBV12-3 or TRBV12-4, the J gene TRBJ2-6; TRBD1 aligns across 7 bases. The V gene end was trimmed by 5 bases and the J gene end by 0 bases; junction bases not matched to a gene: 16. CDR3 length: 20 amino acids. The CDR3 bases are TGTGCCAGCAGTCCCACCCGACAGGGAGTGCTTCCCTCTGGGGCCAACGTCCTGACTTTC. It codes for CASSPTRQGVLPSGANVLTF.

V usage is TRBV16 and J usage is TRBJ1-5; weak D call: TRBD1 (5 bases). This CDR3 region has 17 residues. V gave up 2 bases and J gave up 0 bases, with 14 bases separating them. In germline, CDR1 is KGHSY, CDR2 FQNENV. The CDR3 sequence: CASSQGRQRLSNQPQHF. CDR3 nucleotides: TGTGCCAGCAGCCAAGGCCGACAGCGCCTTAGCAATCAGCCCCAGCATTTT.

Comment on this clonotype: A single base separates this from a much larger clone, so it may be a read error. The genes are TRBV20-1 and TRBJ2-1; 10 nucleotides agree with TRBD2. The DNA matches TRBJ2-7 better at its end, which makes the J call doubtful. This CDR3 spans 17 amino acids. Germline values: CDR1 DFQATT, CDR2 SNEGSKA (reference sequence). The CDR3 loop is CSALTRLAGSSYNEQYF. The DNA of the CDR3 is TGCAGTGCCTTAACCCGACTAGCGGGTAGCTCCTACAATGAGCAGTACTTC.

This rearrangement joins TRBV6-5 to TRBJ1-4; D is uncertain. Germline assignment: CDR1 MNHEY and CDR2 SVGAGI. The CDR3 length is 12 residues. V was clipped by 6 bases and J by 7 bases, with 9 bases between them. The CDR3, as DNA: TGTGCCAGCAGGGGTATGCGTGAAAAACTGTTTTTT. This encodes CASRGMREKLFF.

This clonotype was counted ten times or more. The chain has TRBV20-1 and TRBJ2-7; TRBD2 agrees at 13 bases. This CDR3 spans 14 amino acids. The germline CDR1 and CDR2 sequences are DFQATT and SNEGSKA (reference sequence). V lost 5 bases, J lost 3 bases, and 4 bases stayed unmatched. The CDR3 loop reads CSAPGLAGVYEQYF. The CDR3, as DNA: TGCAGTGCTCCAGGACTAGCGGGGGTCTACGAGCAGTACTTC.

The chain joins TRBV20-1 to TRBJ2-7; D is unresolved. This CDR3 has 15 residues. CDR1 DFQATT and CDR2 SNEGSKA come from the germline V gene (reference sequence). Trimming left V 2 bases short and J 7 bases short, with 21 bases between. CDR3 bases: TGCAGTGCTAGATGGCAGAGACGTAAATACAATGAGCAGTACTTC. It translates to CSARWQRRKYNEQYF.

This clonotype was counted once. This chain uses TRBV6-5 with TRBJ2-7; D unresolved. Trimming took 4 bases from V and 7 from J, leaving 11 bases between them. The germline CDR1 and CDR2 sequences are MNHEY and SVGAGI. The CDR3 runs 12 residues. CDR3 sequence reads: CASSWITGEQYF. CDR3 bases: TGTGCCAGCAGTTGGATTACCGGGGAGCAGTACTTC.

The CDR3 DNA is TGTGCCAGCAGTTCCCTAACAGGGGACCTCAATCAGCCCCAGCATTTT. Its protein product is CASSSLTGDLNQPQHF. V usage is TRBV28 and J usage is TRBJ1-5, with 7 bases fitting TRBD1. Looked up from germline, CDR1 is MDHEN and CDR2 is SYDVKM. V lost 4 bases, J lost 3 bases, and 9 bases stayed unmatched. The CDR3 length is 16 residues.

This clonotype was recorded many times. The genes are TRBV6-1 and TRBJ2-3; D is perhaps TRBD1 or TRBD2 (5 bases each). V lost 6 bases and J 0 bases, leaving 7 bases between the germline ends. This CDR3 is built from 13 residues. Germline V CDR1 and CDR2: MNHNS, SASEGT. The CDR3 bases are TGTGCCAGCAGAAGGGACAGCACAGATACGCAGTATTTT. Translation: CASRRDSTDTQYF.

The genes are TRBV6-5 and TRBJ2-2; D call uncertain. Germline CDR1 reads MNHEY; CDR2 reads SVGAGI. V dropped 2 bases and J dropped 4 bases, with 14 bases sitting between them. The CDR3 runs 16 residues. The CDR3 here is CASSYEAGFTTGELFF. The CDR3 coding sequence is TGTGCCAGCAGTTACGAGGCTGGTTTTACCACCGGGGAGCTGTTTTTT.

This clonotype was observed a handful of times. One junction end disagrees with the germline gene, perhaps due to a read error. The chain is built from TRBV5-1 and TRBJ1-5; no definite D call. Germline lookup yields CDR1 SGHRS and CDR2 YFSETQ. This CDR3 spans 15 amino acids. In nucleotides, the CDR3 is TGTGCCAGCAGCTTATTGGGCGATAGCAATCAGCCCCAGCATTTT. Protein: CASSLLGDSNQPQHF.

This clonotype appeared a few times. The V and J genes are TRBV28 and TRBJ2-5; 7 nucleotides agree with TRBD1. The CDR3 sequence is 15 residues long. V was clipped by 6 bases and J by 0 bases; unmatched bases: 7. Germline V lookup: CDR1 MDHEN, CDR2 SYDVKM. The DNA for the CDR3 is TGTGCCAGCAGCGCCGGGACAGCGTACCAAGAGACCCAGTACTTC. This translates into CASSAGTAYQETQYF.

This clonotype was picked up many times. The rearrangement uses TRBV12-3 or TRBV12-4 and TRBJ2-7, with TRBD2 matching 16 bases. This CDR3 contains 15 residues. Trimming cost V 3 bases and J 7 bases; bases outside gene matches: 3. The CDR3 DNA reads as TGTGCCAGCAGTTTGGGACTAGCGGGAGGGAATGAGCAGTACTTC. This sequence encodes CASSLGLAGGNEQYF.